This TCR beta chain is drawn from a study of vaccination effects on CD4 cells after COVID-19. Measured with immunoSEQ multiplex PCR; TCRdb has only the in-frame clones, and not every one. The sample lists 50,000 to 65,000 clones, nearly 80% occurring once. Germline values: CDR1 KGHDR, CDR2 SFDVKD. The length of the CDR3 is 13 residues. V was clipped by 1 base and J by 5 bases, with 5 bases between them. With regard to this clone: Its antigen is currently unknown.

Viral peptide pools were used in the ViraFEST assay to expand antigen-specific CD4+ T cells, and sequencing came afterward. The culture ran for approximately nine days before CD4+ T cells were isolated. People in the vaccine group had not been infected with SARS-CoV-2 before, and their nucleocapsid antibodies were negative. The sequenced sample was CD4+ T cells from PBMCs cultured with HCoV-OC43 spike peptides, obtained before COVID-19 vaccination. Noted subset: HCoV-OC43 spike overlapping peptide pool stimulation. This sequence originates from a human donor who received a COVID-19 vaccine. This chain joins TRBV24-1 and TRBJ1-5; D is ambiguous. CDR3: CATSDFGDQPQHF. DNA for the CDR3: TGTGCCACCAGTGATTTCGGGGATCAGCCCCAGCATTTT.